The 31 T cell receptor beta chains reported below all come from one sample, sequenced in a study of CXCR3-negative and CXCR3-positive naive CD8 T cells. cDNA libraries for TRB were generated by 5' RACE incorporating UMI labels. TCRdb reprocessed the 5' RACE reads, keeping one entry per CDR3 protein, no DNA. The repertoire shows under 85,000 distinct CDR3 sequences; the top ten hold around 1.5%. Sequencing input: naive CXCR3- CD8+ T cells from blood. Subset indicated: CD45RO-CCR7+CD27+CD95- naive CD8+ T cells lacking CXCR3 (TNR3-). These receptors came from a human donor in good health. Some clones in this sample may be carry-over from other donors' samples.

CDR3 protein: CASSPPGGGYTF. The chain carries TRBV27 and TRBJ1-2; TCRdb calls TRBD1, which cannot be checked without DNA. CDR3 length: 12 amino acids. Germline CDR1 is MNHEY and CDR2 is SMNVEV (reference sequence).

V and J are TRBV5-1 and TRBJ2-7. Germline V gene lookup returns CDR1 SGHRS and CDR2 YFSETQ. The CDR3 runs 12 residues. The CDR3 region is CASSWRVYEQYF.

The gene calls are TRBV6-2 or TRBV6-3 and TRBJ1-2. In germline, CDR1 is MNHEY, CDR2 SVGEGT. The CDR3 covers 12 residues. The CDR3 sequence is CASSTYMDGYTF.

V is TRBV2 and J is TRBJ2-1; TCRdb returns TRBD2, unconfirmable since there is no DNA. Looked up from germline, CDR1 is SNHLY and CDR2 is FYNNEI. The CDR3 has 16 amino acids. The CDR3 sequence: CASSDVSGTSGSEQFF.

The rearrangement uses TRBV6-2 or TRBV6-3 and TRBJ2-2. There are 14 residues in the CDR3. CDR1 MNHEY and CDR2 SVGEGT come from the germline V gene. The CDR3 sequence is CASSLATATGELFF.

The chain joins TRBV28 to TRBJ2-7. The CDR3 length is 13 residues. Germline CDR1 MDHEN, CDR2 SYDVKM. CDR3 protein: CASRMDLGYEQYF. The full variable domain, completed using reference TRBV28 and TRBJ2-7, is DVKVTQSSRYLVKRTGEKVFLECVQDMDHENMFWYRQDPGLGLRLIYFSYDVKMKEKGDIPEGYSVSREKKERFSLILESASTNQTSMYLCASRMDLGYEQYFGPGTRLTVT.

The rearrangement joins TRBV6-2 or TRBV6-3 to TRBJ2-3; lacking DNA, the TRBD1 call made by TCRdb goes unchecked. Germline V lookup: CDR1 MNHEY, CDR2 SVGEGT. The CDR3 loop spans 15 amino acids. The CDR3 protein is CASNPDNTHTDTQYF.

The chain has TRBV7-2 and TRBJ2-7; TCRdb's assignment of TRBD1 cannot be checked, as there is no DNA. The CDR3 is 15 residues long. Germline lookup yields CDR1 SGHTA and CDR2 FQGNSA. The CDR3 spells CASSPYRGPDYEQYF. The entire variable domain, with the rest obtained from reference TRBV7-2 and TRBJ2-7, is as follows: GAGVSQSPSNKVTEKGKDVELRCDPISGHTALYWYRQSLGQGLEFLIYFQGNSAPDKSGLPSDRFSAERTGGSVSTLTIQRTQQEDSAVYLCASSPYRGPDYEQYFGPGTRLTVT.

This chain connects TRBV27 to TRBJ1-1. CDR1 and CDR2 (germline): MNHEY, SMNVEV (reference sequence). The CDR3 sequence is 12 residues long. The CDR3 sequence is CAIGDGYTEAFF.

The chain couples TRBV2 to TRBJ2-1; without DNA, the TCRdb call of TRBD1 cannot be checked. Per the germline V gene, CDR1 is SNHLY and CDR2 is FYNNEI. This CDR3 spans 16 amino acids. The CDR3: CASSARDRALWNEQFF.

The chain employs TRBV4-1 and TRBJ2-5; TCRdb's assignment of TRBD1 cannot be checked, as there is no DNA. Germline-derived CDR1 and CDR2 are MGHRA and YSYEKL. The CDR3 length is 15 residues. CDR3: CASSQDLDGIKTQYF.

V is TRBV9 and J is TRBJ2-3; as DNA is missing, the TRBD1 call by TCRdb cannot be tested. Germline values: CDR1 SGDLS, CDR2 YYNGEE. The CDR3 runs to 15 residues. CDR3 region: CASSVAGQITDTQYF.

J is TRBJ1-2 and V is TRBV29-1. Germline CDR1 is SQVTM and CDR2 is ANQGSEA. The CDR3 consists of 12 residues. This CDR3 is CSVAEGNYGYTF.

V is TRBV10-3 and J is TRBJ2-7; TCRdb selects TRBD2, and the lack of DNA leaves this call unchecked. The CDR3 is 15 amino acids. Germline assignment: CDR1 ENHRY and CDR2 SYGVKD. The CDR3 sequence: CAISGSGASSYEQYF.

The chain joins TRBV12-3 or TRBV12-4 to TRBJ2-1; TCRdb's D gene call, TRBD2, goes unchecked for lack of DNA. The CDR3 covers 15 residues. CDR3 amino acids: CASFPQRGGLDEQFF.

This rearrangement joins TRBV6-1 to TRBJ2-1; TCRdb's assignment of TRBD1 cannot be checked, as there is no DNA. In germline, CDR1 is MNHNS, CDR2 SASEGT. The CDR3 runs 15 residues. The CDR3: CASSGTGGFYNEQFF.

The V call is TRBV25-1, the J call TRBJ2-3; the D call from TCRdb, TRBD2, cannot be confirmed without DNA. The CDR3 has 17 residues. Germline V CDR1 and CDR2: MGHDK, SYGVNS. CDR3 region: CASSEWGTSGATDTQYF.

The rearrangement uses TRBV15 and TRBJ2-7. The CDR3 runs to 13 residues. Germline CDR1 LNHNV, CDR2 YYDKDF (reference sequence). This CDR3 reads CATSETTDYEQYF.

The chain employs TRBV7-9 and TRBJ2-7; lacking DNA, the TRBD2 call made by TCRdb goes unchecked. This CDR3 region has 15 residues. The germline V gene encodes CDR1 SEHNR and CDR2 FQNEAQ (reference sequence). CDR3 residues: CASSTRGGSSYEQYF.

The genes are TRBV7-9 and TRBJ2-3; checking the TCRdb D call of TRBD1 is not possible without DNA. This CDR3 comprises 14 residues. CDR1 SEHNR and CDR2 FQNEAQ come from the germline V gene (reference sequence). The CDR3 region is CASSPGGRTDTQYF.

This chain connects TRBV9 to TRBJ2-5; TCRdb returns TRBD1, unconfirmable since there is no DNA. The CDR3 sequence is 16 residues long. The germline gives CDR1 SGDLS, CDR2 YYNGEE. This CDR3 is CASSHSTRTGQETQYF.

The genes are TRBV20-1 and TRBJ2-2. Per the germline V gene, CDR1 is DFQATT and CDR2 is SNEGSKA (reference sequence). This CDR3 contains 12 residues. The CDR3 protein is CSARDYTGELFF.

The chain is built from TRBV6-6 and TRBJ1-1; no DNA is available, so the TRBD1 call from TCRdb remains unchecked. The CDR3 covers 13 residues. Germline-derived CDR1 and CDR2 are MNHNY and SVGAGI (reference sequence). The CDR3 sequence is CASTPIGGTEAFF.

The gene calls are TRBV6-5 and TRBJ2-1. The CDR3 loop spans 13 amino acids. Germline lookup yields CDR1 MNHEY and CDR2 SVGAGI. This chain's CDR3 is CASSYSEGNEQFF.

The CDR3 is CASSQVVWDEQFF. The V call is TRBV4-3, the J call TRBJ2-1. Germline V gene sequence: CDR1 LGHNA, CDR2 YSLEER. The CDR3 length is 13 residues.

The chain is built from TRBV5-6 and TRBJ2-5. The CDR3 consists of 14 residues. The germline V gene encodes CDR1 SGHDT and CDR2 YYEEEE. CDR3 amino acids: CASSLSAIEETQYF.

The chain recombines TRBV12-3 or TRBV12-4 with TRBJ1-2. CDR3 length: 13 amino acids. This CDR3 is CATLTGRANGYTF.

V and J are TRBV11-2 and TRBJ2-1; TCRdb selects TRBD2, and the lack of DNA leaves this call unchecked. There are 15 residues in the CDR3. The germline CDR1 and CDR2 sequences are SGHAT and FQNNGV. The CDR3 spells CASSLDHLMRDEQFF. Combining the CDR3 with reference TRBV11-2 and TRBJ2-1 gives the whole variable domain EAGVAQSPRYKIIEKRQSVAFWCNPISGHATLYWYQQILGQGPKLLIQFQNNGVVDDSQLPKDRFSAERLKGVDSTLKIQPAKLEDSAVYLCASSLDHLMRDEQFFGPGTRLTVL.

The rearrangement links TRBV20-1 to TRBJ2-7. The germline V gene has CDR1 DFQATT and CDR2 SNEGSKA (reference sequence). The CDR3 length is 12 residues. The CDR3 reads CSARDYAVEQYF.

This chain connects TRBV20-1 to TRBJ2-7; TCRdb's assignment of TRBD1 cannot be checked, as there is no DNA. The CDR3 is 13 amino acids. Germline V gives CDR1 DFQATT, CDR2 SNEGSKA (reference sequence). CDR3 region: CSARLDTMYEQYF.

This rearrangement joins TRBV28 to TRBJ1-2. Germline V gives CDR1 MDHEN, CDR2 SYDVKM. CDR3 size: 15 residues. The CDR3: CASSHATLGNYGYTF.